The rows below give T cell receptor beta chains drawn from one sample of a study of shared clonotypes between healthy human individuals. Sequencing was performed with immunoSEQ multiplex PCR; in TCRdb, only in-frame clones are kept and a portion is missing. This table holds a few million clones, just over 90% found once. The sequenced sample consisted of naive CD8+ T cells from PBMCs. Receptors were obtained from a man aged 18 to 29 in good health. Some clones in this sample may be carry-over from other donors' samples. Both conserved end residues are part of each CDR3. A D gene is named only where the DNA matches it firmly. Not every row has a clone size; where given, it reads once, few, many or a size class.

DNA	CDR3	size	J	V	D
TGTGCCAGCAGTCCTCTCGCTAGCGCCCCAAGCTCCTACAATGAGCAGTTCTTC	CASSPLASAPSSYNEQFF	-	TRBJ2-1	TRBV27	-
TGTGCCAGTAGTATAGTTACAGGGGATGAGCAGTTCTTC	CASSIVTGDEQFF	-	TRBJ2-1	TRBV19	TRBD1
TGTGCCAGCAGTTTTAAAACGAACACCGGGGAGCTGTTTTTT	CASSFKTNTGELFF	-	TRBJ2-2	TRBV27	-
TGCAGTGCTAGAGATCCCGGGACCCAGTACTTC	CSARDPGTQYF	-	TRBJ2-5	TRBV20-1	-
TGCGCCAGCAGCTTGGGGCCAGAAGAGACCCAGTACTTC	CASSLGPEETQYF	-	TRBJ2-5	TRBV5-1	-
TGTGCCAGCACTAGGCTAGCGGGAGTCGGCACAGATACGCAGTATTTT	CASTRLAGVGTDTQYF	-	TRBJ2-3	TRBV7-6	TRBD2
TGTGCCAGCAGTGAACTGGAGCAGTACTTC	CASSELEQYF	few	TRBJ2-7	TRBV2	-
TGCGCCAGCAGCCAAGTGACAGGTCCCCTCGAGCAGTACTTC	CASSQVTGPLEQYF	-	TRBJ2-7	TRBV4-1	-
TGTGCCAGTAACGCCCCACAGGGGGAGGAAAAACTGTTTTTT	CASNAPQGEEKLFF	once	TRBJ1-4	TRBV19	TRBD1
TGTGCGAGTGGGGCTAGCGCTTTCTACGAGCAGTACTTC	CASGASAFYEQYF	-	TRBJ2-7	TRBV19	-
TGCGCCAGCAGCCCGGGGACGGGGAGCTCCTACAATGAGCAGTTCTTC	CASSPGTGSSYNEQFF	-	TRBJ2-1	TRBV5-1	-
TGTGCCAGCAGCTTTGGGGTTCAGTCCGGCGGGGAGCTGTTTTTT	CASSFGVQSGGELFF	-	TRBJ2-2	TRBV5-6	-
TGTGCCAGCACCAGGACAGGGGATGCCTACGAGCAGTACTTC	CASTRTGDAYEQYF	-	TRBJ2-7	TRBV7-9	TRBD1
TGCGCCAGCAGCTTGGCCTCAGGGTGGGACTACGAGCAGTACTTC	CASSLASGWDYEQYF	-	TRBJ2-7	TRBV5-1	-
TGTGCCAGCAGTGACACACTAGCGGGAAACGAGACCCAGTACTTC	CASSDTLAGNETQYF	-	TRBJ2-5	TRBV6-4	TRBD2
TGTGCCAGCAGTTACTACGCAGGGGTTGAAGCTTTCTTT	CASSYYAGVEAFF	once	TRBJ1-1	TRBV6-6	-
TGTGCCAGCAGTTACCGAGGACACCCACAAGAGACCCAGTACTTC	CASSYRGHPQETQYF	-	TRBJ2-5	TRBV6-5	-
TGTGCCAGCAGTTTAAGGGGAGTGGGTCGAGAAGCTTTCTTT	CASSLRGVGREAFF	-	TRBJ1-1	TRBV28	-
TGTGCCAGCAGTTTATTGCTTCGCTCTGGGGCCAACGTCCTGACTTTC	CASSLLLRSGANVLTF	-	TRBJ2-6	TRBV27	-
TGTGCCAGTCTCCCAGAAAACGGGTATAGCAATCAGCCCCAGCATTTT	CASLPENGYSNQPQHF	once	TRBJ1-5	TRBV19	-
TGTGCCAGCAGTCTTCTAGCAGCACTATACAATGAGCAGTTCTTC	CASSLLAALYNEQFF	-	TRBJ2-1	TRBV6-6	-
TGTGCTAGTGGTTTTTTAGGGAGCACAGATACGCAGTATTTT	CASGFLGSTDTQYF	-	TRBJ2-3	TRBV12-5	-
TGTGCCAGCAGCCCGAGACCTAGCGGGAACTACGAGCAGTACTTC	CASSPRPSGNYEQYF	few	TRBJ2-7	TRBV5-6	TRBD2
TGCGCCAGCAGTGAGTTACGGGGACCCACCGGGGAGCTGTTTTTT	CASSELRGPTGELFF	few	TRBJ2-2	TRBV10-1	-
TGTGCCAGCAGGGGGTGGCGGAACAATGAGCAGTTCTTC	CASRGWRNNEQFF	-	TRBJ2-1	TRBV27	-
TGTGCCAGCAGTTACTCCTGGGAGGCCGGGGAGCTGTTTTTT	CASSYSWEAGELFF	-	TRBJ2-2	TRBV6-5	-
TGTGCCAGCAGCTTAGCCCCCAGGGGGAACACTGAAGCTTTCTTT	CASSLAPRGNTEAFF	-	TRBJ1-1	TRBV7-9	-
TGTGCCAGCAGCTCAAGGCGGGACACGAACACCGGGGAGCTGTTTTTT	CASSSRRDTNTGELFF	-	TRBJ2-2	TRBV7-9	-
TGTGCCAGCACCCCCCCGGGAGCCAATGAGCAGTTCTTC	CASTPPGANEQFF	-	TRBJ2-1	TRBV9	-
TGTGCCAGCAGTCCGGGCCTAGGACAGGGCCAGTACTTC	CASSPGLGQGQYF	-	TRBJ2-7	TRBV28	TRBD1
TGTGCCAGCAGTCCCTCTCCGGGGACAAGCACTGAAGCTTTCTTT	CASSPSPGTSTEAFF	-	TRBJ1-1	TRBV7-6	-
TGTGCCAGCAGTTTAAGATCCCCGGGCTACAATGAGCAGTTCTTC	CASSLRSPGYNEQFF	-	TRBJ2-1	TRBV27	-
TGCGCCAGCAGCCAAGATCGGGGAGGGGAGCAGTTCTTC	CASSQDRGGEQFF	-	TRBJ2-1	TRBV4-3	TRBD2
TGTGCCAGCAGTTTAGAGCAGGGCGTCCACGAGCAGTACTTC	CASSLEQGVHEQYF	-	TRBJ2-7	TRBV27	-
TGTGCCAGCAGTTTCAGGACTAGCGGGTATGAGTACGGCACCGGGGAGCTGTTTTTT	CASSFRTSGYEYGTGELFF	-	TRBJ2-2	TRBV27	TRBD2
TGTGCCATCAGTGAGGCCCTAGAAGAAAATGAAAAACTGTTTTTT	CAISEALEENEKLFF	-	TRBJ1-4	TRBV10-3	-
TGCGCCAGCACCCGACAACGGGAGGGTCTGGGCACTGAAGCTTTCTTT	CASTRQREGLGTEAFF	-	TRBJ1-1	TRBV4-3	-
TGTGCCAGCAGGGCAGGAGATACGCAGTATTTT	CASRAGDTQYF	once	TRBJ2-3	TRBV27	-
TGTGCCAGCAGCTCTCAGTCTGGTGAGCAGTTCTTC	CASSSQSGEQFF	-	TRBJ2-1	TRBV5-6	-
TGTGCCAGCAGTGAATGGGGAGGGCGGTATGGCTACACCTTC	CASSEWGGRYGYTF	-	TRBJ1-2	TRBV6-1	-
TGTGCCAGCAGTCCGACTAGCGGGGCTTCCTACGAGCAGTACTTC	CASSPTSGASYEQYF	-	TRBJ2-7	TRBV27	TRBD2
TGTGCCAGCAGATTCACCTTCTCTGGGGCCAACGTCCTGACTTTC	CASRFTFSGANVLTF	-	TRBJ2-6	TRBV9	-
TGTGCCTGGAGTGAAGGGGTTAGCTACGAGCAGTACTTC	CAWSEGVSYEQYF	-	TRBJ2-7	TRBV30	-
TGTGCCAGCAGCTTTACTCTCGGACTAGCGGGAGGTTCCCACGAGCAGTACTTC	CASSFTLGLAGGSHEQYF	-	TRBJ2-7	TRBV7-2	TRBD2
TGTGCCAGCAGGCCAGGGTTGCCAACCTCGACCGAGCAGTACTTC	CASRPGLPTSTEQYF	once	TRBJ2-7	TRBV27	-
TGTGCCAGCAGCCCTTGGACAGGCTACGAGCAGTACTTC	CASSPWTGYEQYF	-	TRBJ2-7	TRBV7-8	TRBD1
TGTGCCAGCAGCGAGAGGACAGGAATCTCCTACAATGAGCAGTTCTTC	CASSERTGISYNEQFF	-	TRBJ2-1	TRBV9	TRBD1